This TCR beta chain is drawn from a study of T cell responses to AZD1222 COVID-19 vaccine. Using immunoSEQ multiplex PCR, the repertoire was profiled, and TCRdb retains in-frame clones only, with some absent. The profile shows 150,000 or so clones, around 90% of them singletons. CDR1 is SGHDT and CDR2 is YYEEEE in the germline V gene. CDR3 length: 12 amino acids. V was trimmed by 1 base and J by 4 bases, leaving 5 bases between them. The clonotype comes from an adult in good health. This sequence joins TRBV5-6 and TRBJ1-2; D possibly corresponds to TRBD1 (5 bases). The sequencing used peripheral blood, collected on day 0 of AZD1222 vaccination. DNA of the CDR3: TGTGCCAGCAGCTTGAGGGGCTATGGCTACACCTTC. This gives the protein CASSLRGYGYTF.